The T cell receptor (beta chain) described here comes from a study of cytomegalovirus exposure and HLA in healthy donors. The study, taken as a whole, reports: Being productive about 90% or about 30% of the time was typical of most TCR beta V segments in an earlier analysis. A list of around 150 TCR beta chains associated with cytomegalovirus was given.

Trimming left V 4 bases short and J 0 bases short, with 16 bases between. Germline V CDR1 and CDR2: SGHRS, YFSETQ. CDR3 length: 16 residues. Primers: 60 Vbeta forward and 13 Jbeta reverse. The table came from immunoSEQ multiplex PCR; TCRdb's copy has only in-frame clones and leaves some out. Of around 100,000 clones in the sample, roughly four fifths were seen once. Turning to this clone: Its cognate antigen is unknown.

The chain employs TRBV5-1 and TRBJ1-1, with a possible D match to TRBD1 (6 bases). Sequenced sample: PBMCs. This receptor was obtained from a man in his forties or fifties in good health and CMV-seropositive. The CDR3 loop is CASSLRGGRVNTEAFF. As DNA, the CDR3 is TGCGCCAGCAGCCTCCGGGGGGGCCGGGTGAACACTGAAGCTTTCTTT. Based on the CDR3 plus reference TRBV5-1 and TRBJ1-1, the full variable domain is KAGVTQTPRYLIKTRGQQVTLSCSPISGHRSVSWYQQTPGQGLQFLFEYFSETQRNKGNFPGRFSGRQFSNSRSEMNVSTLELGDSALYLCASSLRGGRVNTEAFFGQGTRLTVV.